The 5 T cell receptor beta chains below come from one sample, sequenced in a study of T-cell reconstitution after alpha-beta-depleted transplantation in children. Preparation of the TCRbeta library involved a method that used unique molecular identifiers. From the PCR reads, TCRdb called clonotypes with MiXCR, one entry per CDR3 protein. The data hold about 980,000 distinct CDR3 sequences, with roughly 29% observed a single time. The sample in question was PBMCs, mostly from graft donor cells, obtained 360 days after TCRalphabeta/CD19-depleted stem cell transplant. These TCRs come from a boy under two years old who had a stem cell transplant for SCID, so the T cells may come from the graft donor.

The chain carries TRBV20-1 and TRBJ2-5; no clear D. The CDR3 spans 12 residues. Per the germline V gene, CDR1 is DFQATT and CDR2 is SNEGSKA (reference sequence). Trimming took 0 bases from V and 3 from J, leaving 5 bases between them. The CDR3 DNA reads TGCAGTGCTAGAGAACGGGAAGAGACCCAGTACTTC. Translation: CSAREREETQYF.

This clonotype was found many times. CDR3 DNA sequence: TGTGCCAGCAATCCACAGGGTCTCGCCATGGGTGAGCAGTTCTTC. Protein sequence: CASNPQGLAMGEQFF. The gene calls are TRBV27 and TRBJ2-1; perhaps TRBD1 as D (6 bases). Per germline, CDR1 MNHEY and CDR2 SMNVEV (reference sequence). This CDR3 is 15 amino acids long. Trimming removed 7 bases at V and 9 bases at J, with 22 bases between.

The chain carries TRBV7-9 and TRBJ2-5; either TRBD1 or TRBD2 may fit D (5 bases each). The CDR3 extends over 16 amino acids. Germline V gene sequence: CDR1 SEHNR, CDR2 FQNEAQ (reference sequence). Trimming stripped 5 bases from V and 3 bases from J, with 19 bases between. The CDR3 DNA is TGTGCCAGCAGCATACACCGTCGGGGCTGGGAAGAGACCCAGTACTTC. Residues: CASSIHRRGWEETQYF.

V gene TRBV4-2 combines with J gene TRBJ2-3; D is undetermined. Trimming cost V 1 base and J 4 bases, with 9 bases left between them. Germline CDR1 reads LGHNA; CDR2 reads YNFKEQ. CDR3 length equals 14 residues. This CDR3 is CASSQVPRPDTQYF. The CDR3 DNA is TGTGCCAGCAGCCAAGTACCCCGGCCAGATACGCAGTATTTT.

The chain carries TRBV18 and TRBJ1-1, with D perhaps matching TRBD1 (5 bases). Germline CDR1 and CDR2: KGHSH and LQKENI. V was cut by 3 bases and J by 3 bases, with 11 bases left in between. This CDR3 comprises 14 residues. The CDR3 protein is CASSPSRVDTEAFF. The CDR3, as DNA: TGTGCCAGCTCACCTAGCAGGGTGGACACTGAAGCTTTCTTT.